This T cell receptor beta chain was identified in a study of T cell responses to AZD1222 COVID-19 vaccine. The repertoire was sequenced with immunoSEQ multiplex PCR; TCRdb's copy has only in-frame clones and lacks some. The table lists approximately 190,000 clones, over 80% of them singletons. Germline V gives CDR1 SGHRS, CDR2 YFSETQ. V shed 0 bases and J shed 0 bases, with 13 bases lying between them. The CDR3 totals 16 residues. This TCR derives from an adult in good health. J is TRBJ2-7 and V is TRBV5-1, with D hard to call. Material: peripheral blood, obtained on day 0 of MenACWY control vaccination. The CDR3 reads CASSLEVGRLSYEQYF. In DNA form, the CDR3 reads TGCGCCAGCAGCTTGGAGGTAGGCAGGCTCTCCTACGAGCAGTACTTC.